This entry concerns a single T cell receptor beta chain. The target antigen is unknown. The investigators made TCR beta cDNA from about 500 ng total RNA, using a constant-region primer. Investigators got TCR beta libraries out of three nested multiplex PCR rounds, done with slightly modified ARM-PCR. MiXCR, applied by TCRdb to the multiplex PCR reads, yields one record per CDR3 protein. This sample has 95,000 to 150,000 distinct CDR3 sequences, with 60% to 70% found just once. The source material, roughly 18-31 mg of unsorted bulk tissue, was used to co-extract RNA and DNA. Surgical resection served as treatment for the primary liver carcinoma of these patients. The data stem from a study of tumor-infiltrating lymphocytes in primary liver carcinoma. Overall study: Roughly 3.65 to 8 million productive TCRbeta reads were obtained per sample, with similar numbers across tissue types.

General study findings and limits: Only about 7-25% of top clones appeared in all five tumor regions. Pairs of tumor regions overlapped more than tumor-adjacent and tumor-blood pairs did.

The receptor comes from a woman aged 55-69 years with primary liver carcinoma and hepatitis B virus infection. Specimen: liver tumor tissue from sampling region 1. Subset given: tumor region T1, superior pole.

In DNA, the CDR3 is TGTGCCAGCAGCTTAGCCGTCCCAACAGATACGCAGTATTTT. It is translated as CASSLAVPTDTQYF. This chain links TRBV11-1 with TRBJ2-3; unclear D gene. The germline CDR1 and CDR2 sequences are SGHAT and FQDESV (reference sequence). This CDR3 comprises 14 residues. Between the trimmed V and J ends, which lost 0 bases and 3 bases, there was a span of 7 bases.